A single sample is the source of the 3 T cell receptor beta chains below, sequenced in a study of T-cell memory formation after mild COVID-19. TCRdb re-derived calls from the 5' RACE reads in MiXCR, one entry per CDR3 protein. Here the sample spans 450,000 to 700,000 distinct CDR3 sequences, under 20% being singletons. Sequences were obtained from PBMCs or a T cell subset sorted from them (not recorded which). All receptors derive from an adult woman who had mild COVID-19 (a few samples of this study predate the infection). Cell type and time point are not known.

This clonotype has a count of ten or more. The rearrangement links TRBV20-1 to TRBJ2-7; 8 bases fit TRBD1. V trimming: 8 bases; J trimming: 0 bases; junction bases outside the gene matches: 18. The germline gives CDR1 DFQATT, CDR2 SNEGSKA (reference sequence). This CDR3 has 17 amino acids. CDR3 protein: CSSLASRGLWSSYEQYF. CDR3 in DNA: TGCAGTTCCCTCGCTAGCAGGGGGCTGTGGAGCTCCTACGAGCAGTACTTC.

The rearrangement uses TRBV18 and TRBJ2-2; TRBD1 aligns across 7 bases. Germline values: CDR1 KGHSH, CDR2 LQKENI. Trimming cost V 0 bases and J 2 bases; bases outside gene matches: 3. The CDR3 loop spans 16 amino acids. As DNA, the CDR3 is TGTGCCAGCTCACCACCTCGGACAGGAAACACCGGGGAGCTGTTTTTT. Translated: CASSPPRTGNTGELFF. Using reference TRBV18 and TRBJ2-2 for the parts outside the CDR3, the full variable domain is NAGVMQNPRHLVRRRGQEARLRCSPMKGHSHVYWYRQLPEEGLKFMVYLQKENIIDESGMPKERFSAEFPKEGPSILRIQQVVRGDSAAYFCASSPPRTGNTGELFFGEGSRLTVL.

The chain couples TRBV6-5 to TRBJ1-1; tentatively, D is TRBD1 (6 bases). Germline V gene sequence: CDR1 MNHEY, CDR2 SVGAGI. Trimming took 6 bases from V and 0 from J, leaving 17 bases between them. The CDR3 extends over 16 amino acids. CDR3 DNA sequence: TGTGCCAGCAGACCCTCTGGACAGACTTTGAACACTGAAGCTTTCTTT. Amino acid sequence: CASRPSGQTLNTEAFF.